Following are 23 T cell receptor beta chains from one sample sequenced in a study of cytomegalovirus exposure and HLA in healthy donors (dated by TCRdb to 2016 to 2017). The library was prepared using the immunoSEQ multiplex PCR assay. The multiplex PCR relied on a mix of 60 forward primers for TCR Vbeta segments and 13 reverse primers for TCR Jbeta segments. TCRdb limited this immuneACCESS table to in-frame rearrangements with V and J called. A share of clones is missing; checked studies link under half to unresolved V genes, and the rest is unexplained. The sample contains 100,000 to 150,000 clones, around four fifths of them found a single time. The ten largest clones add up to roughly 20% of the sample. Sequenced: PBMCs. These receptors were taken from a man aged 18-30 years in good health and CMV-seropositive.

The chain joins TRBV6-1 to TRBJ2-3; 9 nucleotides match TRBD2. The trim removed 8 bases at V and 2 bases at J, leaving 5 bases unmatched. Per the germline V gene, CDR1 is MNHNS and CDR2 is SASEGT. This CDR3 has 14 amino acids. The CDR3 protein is CASFAGGHTDTQYF. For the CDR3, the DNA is TGTGCCAGCTTTGCGGGGGGGCACACAGATACGCAGTATTTT.

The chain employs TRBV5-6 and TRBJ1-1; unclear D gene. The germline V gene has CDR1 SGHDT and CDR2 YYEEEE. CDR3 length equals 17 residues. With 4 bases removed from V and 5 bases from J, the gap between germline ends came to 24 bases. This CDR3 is CASSRFGSSFSGTEAFF. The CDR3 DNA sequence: TGTGCCAGCAGCAGATTTGGCTCCAGTTTCAGCGGGACTGAAGCTTTCTTT.

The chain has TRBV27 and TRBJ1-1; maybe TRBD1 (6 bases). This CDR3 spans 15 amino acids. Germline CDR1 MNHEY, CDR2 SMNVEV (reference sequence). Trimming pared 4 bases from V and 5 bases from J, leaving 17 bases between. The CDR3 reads CASSYRALGETEAFF. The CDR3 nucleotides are TGTGCCAGCAGTTACAGGGCCCTAGGGGAGACTGAAGCTTTCTTT.

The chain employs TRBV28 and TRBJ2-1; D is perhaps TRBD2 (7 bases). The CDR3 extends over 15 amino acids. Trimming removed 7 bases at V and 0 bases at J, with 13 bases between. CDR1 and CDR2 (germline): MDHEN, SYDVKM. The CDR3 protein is CASIRGGVSYNEQFF. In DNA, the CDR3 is TGTGCCAGCATCCGAGGGGGGGTCTCCTACAATGAGCAGTTCTTC.

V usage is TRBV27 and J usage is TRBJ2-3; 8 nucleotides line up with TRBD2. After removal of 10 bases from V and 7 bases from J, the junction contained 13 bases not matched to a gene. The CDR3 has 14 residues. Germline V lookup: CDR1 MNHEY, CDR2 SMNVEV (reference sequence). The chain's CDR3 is CATGSGALPNTQYF. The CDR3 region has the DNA TGTGCCACCGGTAGCGGGGCCCTCCCTAATACGCAGTATTTT.

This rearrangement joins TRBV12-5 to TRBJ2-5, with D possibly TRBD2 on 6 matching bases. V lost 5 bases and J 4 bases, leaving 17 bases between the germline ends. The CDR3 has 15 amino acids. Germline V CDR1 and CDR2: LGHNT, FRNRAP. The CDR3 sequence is CASGLTSVGGETQYF. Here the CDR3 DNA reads TGTGCTAGTGGTCTGACTTCGGTGGGAGGAGAGACCCAGTACTTC.

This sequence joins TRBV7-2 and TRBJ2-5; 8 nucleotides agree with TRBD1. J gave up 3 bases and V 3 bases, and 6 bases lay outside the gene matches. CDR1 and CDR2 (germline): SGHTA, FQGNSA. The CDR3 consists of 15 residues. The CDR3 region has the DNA TGTGCCAGCAGCTTTGACAGGGGATTCGAAGAGACCCAGTACTTC. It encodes CASSFDRGFEETQYF.

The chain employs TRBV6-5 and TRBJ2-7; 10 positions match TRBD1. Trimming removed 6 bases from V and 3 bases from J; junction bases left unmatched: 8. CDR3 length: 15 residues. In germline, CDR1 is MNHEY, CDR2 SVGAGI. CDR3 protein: CASRPAGTGDYEQYF. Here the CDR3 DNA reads TGTGCCAGCAGACCAGCCGGGACAGGGGACTACGAGCAGTACTTC.

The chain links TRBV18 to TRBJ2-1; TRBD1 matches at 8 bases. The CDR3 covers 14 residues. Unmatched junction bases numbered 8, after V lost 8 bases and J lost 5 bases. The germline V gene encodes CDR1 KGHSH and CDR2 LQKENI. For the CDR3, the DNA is TGTGCCAGCCGCGCCCCGACAGGGGACAATGAGCAGTTCTTC. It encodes CASRAPTGDNEQFF.

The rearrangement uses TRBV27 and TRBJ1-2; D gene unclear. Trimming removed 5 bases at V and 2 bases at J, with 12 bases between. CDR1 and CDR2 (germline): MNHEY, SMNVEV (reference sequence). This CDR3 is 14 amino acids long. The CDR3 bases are TGTGCCAGCAGTCCGTACACGATAAACTATGGCTACACCTTC. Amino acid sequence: CASSPYTINYGYTF.

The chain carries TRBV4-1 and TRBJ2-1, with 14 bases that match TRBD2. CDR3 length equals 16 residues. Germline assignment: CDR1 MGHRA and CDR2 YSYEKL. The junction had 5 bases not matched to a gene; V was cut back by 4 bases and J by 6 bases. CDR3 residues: CASSRGTSGGFNEQFF. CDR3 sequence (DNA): TGCGCCAGCAGCCGAGGGACTAGCGGGGGCTTCAATGAGCAGTTCTTC.

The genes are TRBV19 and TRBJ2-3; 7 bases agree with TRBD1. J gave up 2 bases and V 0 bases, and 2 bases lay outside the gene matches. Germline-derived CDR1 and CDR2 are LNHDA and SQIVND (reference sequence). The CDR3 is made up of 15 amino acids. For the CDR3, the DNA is TGTGCCAGTAGTATAGAGGACAGGCCCACAGATACGCAGTATTTT. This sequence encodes CASSIEDRPTDTQYF.

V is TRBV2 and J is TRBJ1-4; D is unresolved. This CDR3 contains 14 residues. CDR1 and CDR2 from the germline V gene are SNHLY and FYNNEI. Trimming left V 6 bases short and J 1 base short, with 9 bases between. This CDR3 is CASSPAVTNEKLFF. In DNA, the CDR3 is TGTGCCAGCAGCCCCGCAGTAACTAATGAAAAACTGTTTTTT.

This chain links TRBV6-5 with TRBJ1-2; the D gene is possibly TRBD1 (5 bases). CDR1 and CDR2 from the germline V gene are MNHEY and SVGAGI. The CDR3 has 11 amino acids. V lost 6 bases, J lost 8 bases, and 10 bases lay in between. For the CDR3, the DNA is TGTGCCAGCAGGCGGGGGTTCGGCTACACCTTC. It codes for CASRRGFGYTF.

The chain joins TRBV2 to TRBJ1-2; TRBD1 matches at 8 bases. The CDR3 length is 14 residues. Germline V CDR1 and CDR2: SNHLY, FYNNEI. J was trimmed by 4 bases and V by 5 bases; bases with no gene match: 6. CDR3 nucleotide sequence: TGTGCCAGCAGTCTGACAGGGGAGACCTATGGCTACACCTTC. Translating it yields CASSLTGETYGYTF.

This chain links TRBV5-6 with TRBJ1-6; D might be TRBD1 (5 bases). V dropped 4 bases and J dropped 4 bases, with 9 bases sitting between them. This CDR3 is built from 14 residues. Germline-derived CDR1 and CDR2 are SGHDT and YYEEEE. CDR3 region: CASSEGDYNSPLHF. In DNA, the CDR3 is TGTGCCAGCAGCGAAGGGGATTATAATTCACCCCTCCACTTT.

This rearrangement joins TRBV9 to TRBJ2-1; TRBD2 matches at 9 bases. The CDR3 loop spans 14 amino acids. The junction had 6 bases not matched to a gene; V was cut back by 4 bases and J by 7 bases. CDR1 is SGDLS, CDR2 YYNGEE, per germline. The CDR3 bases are TGTGCCAGCAGCCCGCGGGGGGGCGGGAATGAGCAGTTCTTC. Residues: CASSPRGGGNEQFF.

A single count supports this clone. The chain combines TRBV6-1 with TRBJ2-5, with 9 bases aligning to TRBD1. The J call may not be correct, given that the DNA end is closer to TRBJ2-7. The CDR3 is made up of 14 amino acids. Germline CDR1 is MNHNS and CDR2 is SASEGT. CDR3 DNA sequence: TGTGCCAGCAGTGGGGGACAGGGTTCCTACGAGCAGTACTTC. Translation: CASSGGQGSYEQYF.

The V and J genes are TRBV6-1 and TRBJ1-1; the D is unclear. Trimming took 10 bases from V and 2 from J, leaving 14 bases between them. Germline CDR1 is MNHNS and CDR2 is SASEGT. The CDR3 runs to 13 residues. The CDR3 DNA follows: TGTGCCATCCAACCGGCGGGTAACACTGAAGCTTTCTTT. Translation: CAIQPAGNTEAFF.

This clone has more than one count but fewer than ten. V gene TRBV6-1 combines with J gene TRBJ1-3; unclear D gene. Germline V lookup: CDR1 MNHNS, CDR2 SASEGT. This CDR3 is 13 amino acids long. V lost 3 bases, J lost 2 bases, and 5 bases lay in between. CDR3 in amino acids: CASSETAGNTIYF. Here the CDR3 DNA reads TGTGCCAGCAGTGAGACTGCTGGAAACACCATATATTTT.

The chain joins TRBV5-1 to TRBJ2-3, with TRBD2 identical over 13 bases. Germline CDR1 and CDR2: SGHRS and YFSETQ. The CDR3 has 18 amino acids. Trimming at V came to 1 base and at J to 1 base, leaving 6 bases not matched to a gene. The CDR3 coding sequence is TGCGCCAGCAGCTTGAAACTAGCGGGGGGGCAGGGCACAGATACGCAGTATTTT. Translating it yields CASSLKLAGGQGTDTQYF.

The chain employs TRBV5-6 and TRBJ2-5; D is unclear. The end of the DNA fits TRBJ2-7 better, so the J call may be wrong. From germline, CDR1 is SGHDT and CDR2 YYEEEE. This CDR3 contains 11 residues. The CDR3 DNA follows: TGTGCCAGCAGCAGCTCCTACGAGCAGTACTTC. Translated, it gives CASSSSYEQYF.

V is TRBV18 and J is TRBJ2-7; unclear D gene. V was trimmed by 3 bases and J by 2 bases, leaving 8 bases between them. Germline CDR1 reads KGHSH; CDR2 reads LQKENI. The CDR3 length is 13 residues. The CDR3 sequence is CASSPPRPYEQYF. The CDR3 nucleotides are TGTGCCAGCTCACCTCCTCGTCCCTACGAGCAGTACTTC. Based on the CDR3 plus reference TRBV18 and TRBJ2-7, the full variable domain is NAGVMQNPRHLVRRRGQEARLRCSPMKGHSHVYWYRQLPEEGLKFMVYLQKENIIDESGMPKERFSAEFPKEGPSILRIQQVVRGDSAAYFCASSPPRPYEQYFGPGTRLTVT.